The text below deals with one T cell receptor beta chain. This specimen belongs to a study of blood T cell repertoires in COVID-19. Cohorts were based on clinical histories the participants reported. Cohort 3 recovery required two negative PCRs, clearance, or symptom resolution. The germline gives CDR1 SGHTA, CDR2 FQGTGA. V was pared by 5 bases and J by 5 bases, with 5 bases of the junction left unmatched. CDR3 length: 13 amino acids. As processed by the authors: Nucleated cell counts were estimated from reference gene primer amplification. TCRdb's table, derived via immunoSEQ multiplex PCR, lists solely in-frame clones and lacks some. V, J and clone size derive from that table, while D and trimming were established from the DNA sequence. Seen here are 200,000 to 250,000 clones, about 90% observed once, and the top ten hold under 2.5%.

J is TRBJ2-7 and V is TRBV7-3; TRBD1 agrees at 8 bases. The origin of this receptor is a woman between 18 and 29 years old who had recovered from COVID-19. Sequenced: PBMCs or T cells enriched from blood (not recorded which). CDR3 DNA: TGTGCCAGCAGCGCCACAGGGGGAAACGAGCAGTACTTC. This encodes CASSATGGNEQYF.